The 14 T cell receptor beta chains reported below all come from one sample, sequenced in a study of beta chain features in type 1 diabetes (dated by TCRdb to the late 2010s). Study-wide findings and limitations: In all four CD4+ subsets, TCRB CDR3 length was moderately but significantly shorter in type 1 diabetes patients.

The antigens these receptors bind are not known. Library preparation used the immunoSEQ multiplex PCR assay. The entire isolated RNA was reverse transcribed using the High Capacity cDNA Reverse Transcription Kit, and thus expressed TCRB transcripts were sequenced. TCRdb took this table from immuneACCESS and kept in-frame rearrangements with V and J called. Such tables lack part of the clones; where checked against another copy, unresolved V genes explain under half of the gap, and the rest is unexplained. This sample lists around 280,000 clones; approximately 16% were detected once. The top ten clonotypes cover approximately 0.015% of the sample. Material: naive CD4+ T cells from blood. The sample's cell subset or site label is to be understood as: true naive CD4+ T cells. The receptors here all came from a young man with type 1 diabetes.

This chain connects TRBV4-1 to TRBJ1-5, with 8 bases that match TRBD1. Germline V gives CDR1 MGHRA, CDR2 YSYEKL. V trimming: 1 base; J trimming: 5 bases; junction bases outside the gene matches: 10. The CDR3 is made up of 17 amino acids. As DNA, the CDR3 is TGCGCCAGCAGCCAAGGCCTCAGGGGGCTTTTACATCAGCCCCAGCATTTT. Translation gives CASSQGLRGLLHQPQHF.

The table lists this clone with a few counts. The chain couples TRBV28 to TRBJ2-5; a possible D gene is TRBD1 (6 bases). This CDR3 has 16 residues. Deletions cut 4 bases from V and 7 bases from J, with 22 bases between. The germline CDR1 and CDR2 sequences are MDHEN and SYDVKM. CDR3 nucleotide sequence: TGTGCCAGCAGTTCAACCCCCGGGACATCTTCGGGGACCCAGTACTTC. Its protein product is CASSSTPGTSSGTQYF.

The chain links TRBV28 to TRBJ1-1; 8 nucleotides line up with TRBD1. Germline trimming cut 7 bases from V and 11 bases from J; bases unmatched to any gene: 12. Germline V CDR1 and CDR2: MDHEN, SYDVKM. The CDR3 contains 13 residues. DNA for the CDR3: TGTGCCAGCATCACCGGGGACAGGTTAACTGCTTTCTTT. Translated: CASITGDRLTAFF.

The genes are TRBV9 and TRBJ2-3; TRBD1 aligns across 9 bases. Germline V lookup: CDR1 SGDLS, CDR2 YYNGEE. The V segment lost 3 bases and the J segment 2 bases; nucleotides outside the gene matches: 4. The CDR3 consists of 15 residues. In DNA, the CDR3 is TGTGCCAGCAGCGGGGGACAGGGACTCACAGATACGCAGTATTTT. This gives the protein CASSGGQGLTDTQYF.

This clone was seen a handful of times. The rearrangement uses TRBV5-1 and TRBJ2-7, with D possibly being TRBD1 (6 bases). The germline gives CDR1 SGHRS, CDR2 YFSETQ. CDR3 length: 15 residues. V lost 0 bases to trimming and J lost 6 bases, with 16 bases between them. The CDR3 loop reads CASSLEDRILAEQYF. The CDR3, as DNA: TGCGCCAGCAGCTTGGAGGACAGAATCCTTGCCGAGCAGTACTTC.

This chain uses TRBV6-5 with TRBJ2-2; 7 bases match TRBD2. V gave up 10 bases and J gave up 5 bases; unmatched junction bases: 10. The germline CDR1 and CDR2 sequences are MNHEY and SVGAGI. There are 14 residues in the CDR3. Here the CDR3 reads CATVPGGRTGELFF. CDR3 DNA: TGTGCCACCGTCCCGGGAGGAAGGACCGGGGAGCTGTTTTTT.

There are a few counts of this clone. Additional DNA sequences in this sample encode the identical CDR3. This chain joins TRBV18 and TRBJ2-5; D perhaps matches TRBD2 (5 bases). In germline, CDR1 is KGHSH, CDR2 LQKENI. V lost 2 bases and J lost 5, with 12 bases in between. The CDR3 runs 14 residues. The CDR3 loop reads CASSPGPGMETQYF. CDR3 coding DNA: TGTGCCAGCTCACCAGGCCCGGGGATGGAGACCCAGTACTTC.

The chain carries TRBV5-1 and TRBJ1-1, with 9 bases lining up with TRBD1. The V gene's germline CDR1 is SGHRS and CDR2 YFSETQ. J gave up 6 bases and V 5 bases, and 8 bases lay outside the gene matches. The CDR3 spans 14 residues. The CDR3 reads CASRPGTGTSEAFF. The CDR3 nucleotides are TGCGCCAGCAGGCCCGGGACAGGGACTTCTGAAGCTTTCTTT.

This clone was found a few times. This chain links TRBV25-1 with TRBJ2-5; maybe TRBD2 (6 bases). Trimming stripped 5 bases from V and 7 bases from J, with 14 bases between. The germline CDR1 and CDR2 sequences are MGHDK and SYGVNS. The CDR3 loop spans 13 amino acids. CDR3 region: CASSRDSLGTQYF. In DNA, the CDR3 is TGTGCCAGCAGTCGGGACTCCTTGGGGACCCAGTACTTC.

The chain combines TRBV27 with TRBJ1-5, with 7 positions matching TRBD1. J gave up 7 bases and V 2 bases, and 5 bases lay outside the gene matches. The CDR3 runs 14 residues. Germline lookup yields CDR1 MNHEY and CDR2 SMNVEV (reference sequence). DNA for the CDR3: TGTGCCAGCAGTTTAGTAGACAGGGCCCAGCCCCAGCATTTT. Amino acids: CASSLVDRAQPQHF.

J is TRBJ1-2 and V is TRBV10-3, with D possibly being TRBD1 (5 bases). This CDR3 has 12 residues. Per the germline V gene, CDR1 is ENHRY and CDR2 is SYGVKD. With 2 bases removed from V and 8 bases from J, the gap between germline ends came to 9 bases. CDR3 in amino acids: CAISEGTTGYTF. The DNA of the CDR3 is TGTGCCATCAGTGAGGGGACTACCGGCTACACCTTC.

In the case of this clone: This sample includes further DNA sequences coding for the same CDR3. This chain links TRBV30 with TRBJ2-1, with 7 bases lining up with TRBD2. The germline V gene encodes CDR1 GTSNPN and CDR2 SVGIG (reference sequence). The CDR3 is 14 residues long. The J segment lost 4 bases and the V segment lost 1 base, leaving 4 bases of the junction unmatched. Here the CDR3 reads CAWSGTGGYNEQFF. The CDR3 DNA follows: TGTGCCTGGAGTGGAACGGGGGGATACAATGAGCAGTTCTTC.

The chain uses TRBV2 and TRBJ1-1; possibly TRBD1 for D (6 bases). The CDR3 totals 14 residues. V was shortened by 4 bases and J by 0 bases, with 9 bases between the two germline ends. Germline CDR1 SNHLY, CDR2 FYNNEI. This CDR3 reads CASSVQGVNTEAFF. The CDR3 region has the DNA TGTGCCAGCAGTGTACAGGGTGTGAACACTGAAGCTTTCTTT.

The chain employs TRBV12-5 and TRBJ2-5; the match to TRBD1 covers 9 bases. Germline CDR1 is LGHNT and CDR2 is FRNRAP. The V and J ends lost 2 bases and 6 bases, in that order; junction bases with no gene match: 10. The CDR3 covers 16 residues. The CDR3 DNA reads TGTGCTAGTGGTTTGTGGACAGGGGCAGAAGGACAGACCCAGTACTTC. Translated, it gives CASGLWTGAEGQTQYF. Using reference TRBV12-5 and TRBJ2-5 for the parts outside the CDR3, the full variable domain is DARVTQTPRHKVTEMGQEVTMRCQPILGHNTVFWYRQTMMQGLELLAYFRNRAPLDDSGMPKDRFSAEMPDATLATLKIQPSEPRDSAVYFCASGLWTGAEGQTQYFGPGTRLLVL.